This is a list of T cell receptor beta chains from one sample in a study of blood T cell repertoires in COVID-19. TCRdb keeps only in-frame clones here, not all; method: immunoSEQ multiplex PCR. The table lists 200,000 to 300,000 clones, more than 75% of them singletons. Material for sequencing was peripheral blood. The receptor source for this set is a woman between 50 and 59 years old with acute or convalescent COVID-19. Each CDR3 is given with its conserved first and last residue. Fields, in order: CDR3 DNA, CDR3 protein, J gene, clone size, CDR3 length, V gene, D gene. A D gene is named only where the DNA matches it firmly. A row's size may be missing; if present it is once, few, many or a size class.

DNA: TGTGCCAGCAGCAAAGCTAGGAGTAGCACAGATACGCAGTATTTT; CDR3: CASSKARSSTDTQYF; J: TRBJ2-3; size: NA; length: 15; V: TRBV21-1; D: NA
DNA: TGTGCCAGTAGTGTCGGGACAGGGAACTTCTACGAGCAGTACTTC; CDR3: CASSVGTGNFYEQYF; J: TRBJ2-7; size: NA; length: 15; V: TRBV19; D: TRBD1
DNA: TGTGCCAGCAGCACCGACAGGCGCAATGGCTACACCTTC; CDR3: CASSTDRRNGYTF; J: TRBJ1-2; size: NA; length: 13; V: TRBV7-3; D: NA
DNA: TGTGCCAGCAGCTCAAAAGGGGACACTGAAGCTTTCTTT; CDR3: CASSSKGDTEAFF; J: TRBJ1-1; size: NA; length: 13; V: TRBV7-3; D: NA
DNA: TGTGCCAGTAGTCCTAGCGGGAGATCGTCCTACGAGCAGTACTTC; CDR3: CASSPSGRSSYEQYF; J: TRBJ2-7; size: few; length: 15; V: TRBV19; D: TRBD2
DNA: TGTGCCACCAGCCTAGCGGGAGACGTCGACAATGAGCAGTTCTTC; CDR3: CATSLAGDVDNEQFF; J: TRBJ2-1; size: NA; length: 15; V: TRBV24-1; D: TRBD2
DNA: TGTGCCACCAGCATACAGACGAACACTGAAGCTTTCTTT; CDR3: CATSIQTNTEAFF; J: TRBJ1-1; size: few; length: 13; V: TRBV15; D: NA
DNA: TGTGCCAGCAGTGAAGAATTGGTGAGGAGTGAAAAACTGTTTTTT; CDR3: CASSEELVRSEKLFF; J: TRBJ1-4; size: NA; length: 15; V: TRBV6-1; D: NA
DNA: TGCGCCAGCAGCTTTACAGGGGGGGATCAGCCCCAGCATTTT; CDR3: CASSFTGGDQPQHF; J: TRBJ1-5; size: NA; length: 14; V: TRBV5-1; D: TRBD1
DNA: TGTGCCAGCAGCTTAGTACGCGGTGGGAGCTCCTACGAGCAGTACTTC; CDR3: CASSLVRGGSSYEQYF; J: TRBJ2-7; size: NA; length: 16; V: TRBV11-2; D: NA
DNA: TGTGCCAGCAGTTTATCGAGGGGCGGGAGGTACGACGAGCAGTACTTC; CDR3: CASSLSRGGRYDEQYF; J: TRBJ2-7; size: NA; length: 16; V: TRBV27; D: TRBD2
DNA: TGTGCCAGCAGTTTAAGCCCTCCCGGCAGCGGGAGAAGAGATACGCAGTATTTT; CDR3: CASSLSPPGSGRRDTQYF; J: TRBJ2-3; size: NA; length: 18; V: TRBV27; D: TRBD2
DNA: TGCGCCAGCAGCTTGGTCCCGCGGGAGGACTACGAGCAGTACTTC; CDR3: CASSLVPREDYEQYF; J: TRBJ2-7; size: NA; length: 15; V: TRBV5-1; D: TRBD2
DNA: TGTGCCAGCAGCATGGACAGGGCCGCCTATGGCTACACCTTC; CDR3: CASSMDRAAYGYTF; J: TRBJ1-2; size: NA; length: 14; V: TRBV6-6; D: TRBD1
DNA: TGTGCCAGCAGCTTATTTTGGGAGCGGCAAGAGACCCAGTACTTC; CDR3: CASSLFWERQETQYF; J: TRBJ2-5; size: NA; length: 15; V: TRBV7-2; D: NA
DNA: TGTGCCAGCAGTCGGGGGAGGGGGGCTGAAGCTTTCTTT; CDR3: CASSRGRGAEAFF; J: TRBJ1-1; size: NA; length: 13; V: TRBV6-5; D: NA
DNA: TGTGCCAGCAGTTTATACAGGGGAACCTACGAGCAGTACTTC; CDR3: CASSLYRGTYEQYF; J: TRBJ2-7; size: NA; length: 14; V: TRBV28; D: TRBD1
DNA: TGTGCCAGCAGACCCCTAGCGGGAGCCGGGTACAATGAGCAGTTCTTC; CDR3: CASRPLAGAGYNEQFF; J: TRBJ2-1; size: NA; length: 16; V: TRBV25-1; D: TRBD2
DNA: TGTGCCAGCAGCTATGGGGAGGGCGCAGACACTGAAGCTTTCTTT; CDR3: CASSYGEGADTEAFF; J: TRBJ1-1; size: NA; length: 15; V: TRBV4-2; D: NA
DNA: TGTGCCAGCAGTTACGTCCAGGGGACCACCGGGGAGCTGTTTTTT; CDR3: CASSYVQGTTGELFF; J: TRBJ2-2; size: NA; length: 15; V: TRBV6-6; D: NA
DNA: TGTGCCAGCAGCCCCTTTGGGGAGGAGTCTGGGGCCAACGTCCTGACTTTC; CDR3: CASSPFGEESGANVLTF; J: TRBJ2-6; size: once; length: 17; V: TRBV7-3; D: NA
DNA: TGTGCCAGCAGGGGGACAGGGACCTCCCATTCCTACAATGAGCAGTTCTTC; CDR3: CASRGTGTSHSYNEQFF; J: TRBJ2-1; size: NA; length: 17; V: TRBV19; D: TRBD1
DNA: TGTGCCAGCAGCCACCGGTTTCAGGGTCCAACCGGGGAGCTGTTTTTT; CDR3: CASSHRFQGPTGELFF; J: TRBJ2-2; size: NA; length: 16; V: TRBV7-9; D: NA
DNA: TGTGCCAGCAGTGAAAGCCAGGGCCGGAGCAATGAGCAGTTCTTC; CDR3: CASSESQGRSNEQFF; J: TRBJ2-1; size: NA; length: 15; V: TRBV2; D: NA
DNA: TGTGCCAGCAGCCGGTCTCTAGCGGCCGCCTACGAGCAGTACTTC; CDR3: CASSRSLAAAYEQYF; J: TRBJ2-7; size: NA; length: 15; V: TRBV7-9; D: TRBD2
DNA: TGTGCCAGCAGCGGGGGCTGGTCTTTCGGTGAGCAGTTCTTC; CDR3: CASSGGWSFGEQFF; J: TRBJ2-1; size: NA; length: 14; V: TRBV11-3; D: NA
DNA: TGTGCCAGCAGTTTAGGGAACGGGGAACCGGCTGGTGGCTACACCTTC; CDR3: CASSLGNGEPAGGYTF; J: TRBJ1-2; size: NA; length: 16; V: TRBV7-3; D: NA
DNA: TGTGCCAGCAGCTTGTTCTGGACAGGCACAGATACGCAGTATTTT; CDR3: CASSLFWTGTDTQYF; J: TRBJ2-3; size: NA; length: 15; V: TRBV5-6; D: NA
DNA: TGTGCCAGCAGCGCCCTACGGGAAACTGAAGCTTTCTTT; CDR3: CASSALRETEAFF; J: TRBJ1-1; size: NA; length: 13; V: TRBV9; D: NA
DNA: TGCAGCGTTGGCGGCGGGGGGACCGGGGCCAACGTCCTGACTTTC; CDR3: CSVGGGGTGANVLTF; J: TRBJ2-6; size: NA; length: 15; V: TRBV29-1; D: TRBD2
DNA: TGCGCCAGCAGCTCTGGACAGGGACCCCTCCACGAGCAGTACTTC; CDR3: CASSSGQGPLHEQYF; J: TRBJ2-7; size: NA; length: 15; V: TRBV5-1; D: TRBD1
DNA: TGTGCCAGTAGTATAGATACCGGGACAGGGGGGAATCAGCCCCAGCATTTT; CDR3: CASSIDTGTGGNQPQHF; J: TRBJ1-5; size: NA; length: 17; V: TRBV19; D: TRBD1
DNA: TGCGCCAGCAGCCAAGAAACACGCACAGATACGCAGTATTTT; CDR3: CASSQETRTDTQYF; J: TRBJ2-3; size: NA; length: 14; V: TRBV4-1; D: NA
DNA: TGTGCCACCAGCAGAGCCTTTACAGGGGCCTATGGCTACACCTTC; CDR3: CATSRAFTGAYGYTF; J: TRBJ1-2; size: NA; length: 15; V: TRBV15; D: TRBD1
DNA: TGTGCCAGCTCACCAGGGGCGGGAGAGGAGACCCAGTACTTC; CDR3: CASSPGAGEETQYF; J: TRBJ2-5; size: NA; length: 14; V: TRBV18; D: TRBD2
DNA: TGTGCCAGCAGTTTTATGGGGGACTGGGGCTACACCTTC; CDR3: CASSFMGDWGYTF; J: TRBJ1-2; size: once; length: 13; V: TRBV27; D: NA
DNA: TGTGCCAGCAGAACATCAGATCAGCCCCAGCATTTT; CDR3: CASRTSDQPQHF; J: TRBJ1-5; size: NA; length: 12; V: TRBV6-6; D: NA
DNA: TGTGCCAGTAGTATAGGGAGGACTAGCGGGACCGATGAGCAGTTCTTC; CDR3: CASSIGRTSGTDEQFF; J: TRBJ2-1; size: once; length: 16; V: TRBV19; D: TRBD2
DNA: TGTGCCAGCAGCGTAGGAAACGGGAGGGCCCAACGCGAGCAGTACTTC; CDR3: CASSVGNGRAQREQYF; J: TRBJ2-7; size: NA; length: 16; V: TRBV9; D: TRBD2
DNA: TGTGCCAGCAAGAAGCGGTCTGAGCCTAATGAAAAACTGTTTTTT; CDR3: CASKKRSEPNEKLFF; J: TRBJ1-4; size: NA; length: 15; V: TRBV2; D: NA
DNA: TGTGCCAGCGACCCTCTAGAGTTTTTT; CDR3: CASDPLEFF; J: TRBJ2-2; size: NA; length: 9; V: TRBV7-9; D: NA
DNA: TGTGCCAGCACGGTAGAAGAGTCCGGGGAGCTGTTTTTT; CDR3: CASTVEESGELFF; J: TRBJ2-2; size: NA; length: 13; V: TRBV6-5; D: NA
DNA: TGTGCCAGCTCACCGATGGGGGGAGAGAGCTCCTACGAGCAGTACTTC; CDR3: CASSPMGGESSYEQYF; J: TRBJ2-7; size: NA; length: 16; V: TRBV18; D: NA
DNA: TGTGCCAGCGGCCGGGGGACCCCTGTCACAGATACGCAGTATTTT; CDR3: CASGRGTPVTDTQYF; J: TRBJ2-3; size: NA; length: 15; V: TRBV9; D: NA
DNA: TGTGCCAGCAGCGACATTACAGGGGGCCATCAGCCCCAGCATTTT; CDR3: CASSDITGGHQPQHF; J: TRBJ1-5; size: NA; length: 15; V: TRBV6-2/TRBV6-3; D: TRBD1
DNA: TGTGCCAGCAGCCAAGATCGAGGGTCCCAGCATTTT; CDR3: CASSQDRGSQHF; J: TRBJ1-5; size: NA; length: 12; V: TRBV14; D: NA
DNA: TGCGCCAGCAGCCCCACAGGGGTCGATGAGCAGTTCTTC; CDR3: CASSPTGVDEQFF; J: TRBJ2-1; size: NA; length: 13; V: TRBV5-1; D: TRBD1
DNA: TGTGCCAGCAGCTTAGTGTCTAGCGGGACCACAGATACGCAGTATTTT; CDR3: CASSLVSSGTTDTQYF; J: TRBJ2-3; size: NA; length: 16; V: TRBV7-2; D: TRBD2
DNA: TGTGCCATCAGTGAGTCTCCGGATACGCAGTATTTT; CDR3: CAISESPDTQYF; J: TRBJ2-3; size: NA; length: 12; V: TRBV10-3; D: NA
DNA: TGCAGCGTTGCCAGGGTACAAGAGACCCAGTACTTC; CDR3: CSVARVQETQYF; J: TRBJ2-5; size: NA; length: 12; V: TRBV29-1; D: NA
DNA: TGCGCCAGCAGCCAAGATCTGGGAGGGAGGGGAGATACGCAGTATTTT; CDR3: CASSQDLGGRGDTQYF; J: TRBJ2-3; size: NA; length: 16; V: TRBV4-3; D: TRBD2
DNA: TGTGCCTGGAGTACAGGGGCCTCTGAAGCTTTCTTT; CDR3: CAWSTGASEAFF; J: TRBJ1-1; size: NA; length: 12; V: TRBV30; D: TRBD1
DNA: TGTGCCAGCAGCGTAGGCCGGGAGATCGTCGAGCAGTACTTC; CDR3: CASSVGREIVEQYF; J: TRBJ2-7; size: NA; length: 14; V: TRBV9; D: NA
DNA: TGTGCCAGTAGAATACAACCAACAGGGCCCTACGAGCAGTACTTC; CDR3: CASRIQPTGPYEQYF; J: TRBJ2-7; size: NA; length: 15; V: TRBV19; D: NA
DNA: TGCGCCAGCAGCTTGCCGCTACCTAGCGGATACACCGGGGAGCTGTTTTTT; CDR3: CASSLPLPSGYTGELFF; J: TRBJ2-2; size: NA; length: 17; V: TRBV5-1; D: TRBD2